This T cell receptor (beta chain) was sequenced for a study of tumor-infiltrating lymphocytes in primary liver carcinoma. Study summary: Samples yielded about 3.65 to 7.13 million productive TCRbeta reads, similar across tissue types. Study-wide points: A significantly higher top-250-clone fraction was recorded for tumors than for blood (p = 0.039).

Co-extracted RNA and DNA came from roughly 21-30 mg of unsorted bulk tissue. Surgeons resected the patients' primary liver carcinomas. Germline V gives CDR1 MNHNS, CDR2 SASEGT. This CDR3 has 15 residues. Trimming removed 2 bases from V and 4 bases from J; junction bases left unmatched: 2. Constant-region priming of approximately 500 ng total RNA yielded TCR beta cDNA. A slightly modified ARM-PCR protocol with three nested multiplex PCR rounds produced these TCR beta libraries. TRBV1-TRBV30 forward primers and a C-beta reverse primer were used in the first two PCR rounds, which each ran for about 11 cycles. TCRdb re-called the multiplex PCR reads through MiXCR, storing one row per CDR3 protein. In the table there are roughly 40,000 distinct CDR3 sequences, about 75% of which are singletons. This clonotype was counted at least ten times. The antigen remains undetermined.

The source material was tumor-adjacent normal liver tissue. The genes are TRBV6-1 and TRBJ2-5; TRBD2 matches 12 bases. This TCR was recovered from a woman aged 30 to 39 with primary liver carcinoma and hepatitis B virus infection. CDR3 loop: CASSELAGGPETQYF. CDR3 DNA sequence: TGTGCCAGCAGTGAACTAGCGGGAGGGCCAGAGACCCAGTACTTC.